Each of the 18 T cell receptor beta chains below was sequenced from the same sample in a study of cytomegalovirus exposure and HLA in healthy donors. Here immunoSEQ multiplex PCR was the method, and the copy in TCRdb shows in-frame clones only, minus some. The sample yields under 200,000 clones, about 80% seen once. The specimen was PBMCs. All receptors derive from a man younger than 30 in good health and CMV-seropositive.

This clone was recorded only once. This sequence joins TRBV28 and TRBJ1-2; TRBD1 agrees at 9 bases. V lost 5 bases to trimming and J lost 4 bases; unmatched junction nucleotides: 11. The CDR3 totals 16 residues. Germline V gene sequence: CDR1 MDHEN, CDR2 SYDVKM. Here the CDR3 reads CASSPGQGHAAYGYTF. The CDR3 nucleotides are TGTGCCAGCAGTCCCGGACAGGGGCATGCAGCCTATGGCTACACCTTC.

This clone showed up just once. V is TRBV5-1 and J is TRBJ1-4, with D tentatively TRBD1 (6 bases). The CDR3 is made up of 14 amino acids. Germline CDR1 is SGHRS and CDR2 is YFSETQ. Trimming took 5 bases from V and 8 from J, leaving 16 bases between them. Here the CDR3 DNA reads TGCGCCAGCAGAATAGGGGGAGCTCGGGAAAAACTGTTTTTT. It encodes CASRIGGAREKLFF.

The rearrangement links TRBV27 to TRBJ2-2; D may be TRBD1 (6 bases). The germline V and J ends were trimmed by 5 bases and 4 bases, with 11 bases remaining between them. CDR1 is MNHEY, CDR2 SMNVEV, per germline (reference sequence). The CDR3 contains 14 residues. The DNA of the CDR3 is TGTGCCAGCAGTCCCTTAGGGGGCACCGGGGAGCTGTTTTTT. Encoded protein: CASSPLGGTGELFF.

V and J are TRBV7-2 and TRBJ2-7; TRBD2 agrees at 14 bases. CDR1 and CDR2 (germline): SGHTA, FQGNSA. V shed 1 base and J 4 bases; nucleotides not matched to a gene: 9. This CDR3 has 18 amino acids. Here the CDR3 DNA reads TGTGCCAGCAGCTTAGGCCCCGGGACTAGCGGGAGATCTTACGAGCAGTACTTC. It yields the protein CASSLGPGTSGRSYEQYF.

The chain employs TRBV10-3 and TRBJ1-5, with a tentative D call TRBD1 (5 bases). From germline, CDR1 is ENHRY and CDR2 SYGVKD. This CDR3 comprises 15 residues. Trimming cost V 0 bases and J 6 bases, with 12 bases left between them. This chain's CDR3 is CAISESGTRGQPQHF. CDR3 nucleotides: TGTGCCATCAGTGAGTCGGGGACTCGGGGTCAGCCCCAGCATTTT.

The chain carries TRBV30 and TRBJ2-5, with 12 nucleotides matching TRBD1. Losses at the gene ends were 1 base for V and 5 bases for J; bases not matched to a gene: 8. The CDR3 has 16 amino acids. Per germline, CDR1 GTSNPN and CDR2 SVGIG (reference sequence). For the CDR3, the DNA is TGTGCCTGGAGTGGCCCGGGACAGGGGGCGCGGGAGACCCAGTACTTC. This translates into CAWSGPGQGARETQYF.

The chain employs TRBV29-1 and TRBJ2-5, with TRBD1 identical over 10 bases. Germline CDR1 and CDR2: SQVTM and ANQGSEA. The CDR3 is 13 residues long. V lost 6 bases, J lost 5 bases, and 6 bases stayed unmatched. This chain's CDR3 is CSVGQGSGETQYF. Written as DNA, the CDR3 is TGCAGCGTGGGACAGGGGAGCGGGGAGACCCAGTACTTC.

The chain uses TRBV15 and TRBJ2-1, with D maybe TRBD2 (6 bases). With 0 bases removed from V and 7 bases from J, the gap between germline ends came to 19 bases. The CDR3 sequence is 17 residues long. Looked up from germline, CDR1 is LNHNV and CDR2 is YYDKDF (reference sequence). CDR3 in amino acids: CATSRDIGVAEDNEQFF. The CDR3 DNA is TGTGCCACCAGCAGAGATATTGGGGTAGCGGAGGATAATGAGCAGTTCTTC.

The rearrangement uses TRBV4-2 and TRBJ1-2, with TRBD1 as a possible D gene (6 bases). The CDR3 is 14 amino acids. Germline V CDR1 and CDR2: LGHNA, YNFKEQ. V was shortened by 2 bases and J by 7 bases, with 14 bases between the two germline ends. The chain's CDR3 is CASSQPTGSGGYTF. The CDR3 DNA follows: TGTGCCAGCAGCCAACCCACAGGGTCGGGTGGCTACACCTTC.

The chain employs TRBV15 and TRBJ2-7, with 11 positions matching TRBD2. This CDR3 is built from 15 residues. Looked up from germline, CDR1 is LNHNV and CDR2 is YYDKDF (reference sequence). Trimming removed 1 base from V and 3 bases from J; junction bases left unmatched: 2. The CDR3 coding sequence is TGTGCCACCAGCAGAGGAGGGACTAGCGGCTACGAGCAGTACTTC. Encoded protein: CATSRGGTSGYEQYF.

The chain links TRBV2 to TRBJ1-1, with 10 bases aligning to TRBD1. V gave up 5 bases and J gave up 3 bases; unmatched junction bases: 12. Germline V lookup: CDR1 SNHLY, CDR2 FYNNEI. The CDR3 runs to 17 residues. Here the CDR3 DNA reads TGTGCCAGCAGTAGGTCCCGACAGGGGGCGGGGGACACTGAAGCTTTCTTT. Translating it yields CASSRSRQGAGDTEAFF.

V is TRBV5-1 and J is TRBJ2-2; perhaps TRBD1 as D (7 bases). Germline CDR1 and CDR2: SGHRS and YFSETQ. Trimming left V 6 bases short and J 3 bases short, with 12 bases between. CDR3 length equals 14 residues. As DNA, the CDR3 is TGCGCCAGCACGGGGGACAGACACACCGGGGAGCTGTTTTTT. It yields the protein CASTGDRHTGELFF.

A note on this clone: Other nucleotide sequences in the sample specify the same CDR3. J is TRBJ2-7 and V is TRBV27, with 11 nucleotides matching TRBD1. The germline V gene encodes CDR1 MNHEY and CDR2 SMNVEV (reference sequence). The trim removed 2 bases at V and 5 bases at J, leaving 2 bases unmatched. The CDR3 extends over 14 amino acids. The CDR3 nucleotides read TGTGCCAGCAGTTTAGGGACAGGGGGACACGAGCAGTACTTC. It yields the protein CASSLGTGGHEQYF.

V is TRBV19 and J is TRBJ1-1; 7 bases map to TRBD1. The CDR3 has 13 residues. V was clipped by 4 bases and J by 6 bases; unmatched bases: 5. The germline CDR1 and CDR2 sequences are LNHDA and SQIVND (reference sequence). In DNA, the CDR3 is TGTGCCAGTAGTACACAGACAGGGTCTGAAGCTTTCTTT. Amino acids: CASSTQTGSEAFF.

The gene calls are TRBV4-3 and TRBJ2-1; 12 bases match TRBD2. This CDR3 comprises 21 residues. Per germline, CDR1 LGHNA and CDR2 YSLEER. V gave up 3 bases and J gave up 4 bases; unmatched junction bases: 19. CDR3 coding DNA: TGCGCCAGCAGCCATCTCCGGCGGACTAGCGGGAAGAAGCTACCTTACAATGAGCAGTTCTTC. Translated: CASSHLRRTSGKKLPYNEQFF.

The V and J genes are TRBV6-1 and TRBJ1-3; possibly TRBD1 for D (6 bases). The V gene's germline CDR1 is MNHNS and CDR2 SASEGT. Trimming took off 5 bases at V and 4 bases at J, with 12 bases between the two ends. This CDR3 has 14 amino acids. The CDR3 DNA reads TGTGCCAGCAGTAGAGACAGGTGGGGAAACACCATATATTTT. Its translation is CASSRDRWGNTIYF.

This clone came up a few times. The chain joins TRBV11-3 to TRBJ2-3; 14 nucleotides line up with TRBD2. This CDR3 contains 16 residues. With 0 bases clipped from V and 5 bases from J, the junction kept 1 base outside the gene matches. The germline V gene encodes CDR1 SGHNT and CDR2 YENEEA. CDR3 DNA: TGTGCCAGCAGCTTAGAAGGGACTAGCGGGAGAGATACGCAGTATTTT. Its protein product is CASSLEGTSGRDTQYF.

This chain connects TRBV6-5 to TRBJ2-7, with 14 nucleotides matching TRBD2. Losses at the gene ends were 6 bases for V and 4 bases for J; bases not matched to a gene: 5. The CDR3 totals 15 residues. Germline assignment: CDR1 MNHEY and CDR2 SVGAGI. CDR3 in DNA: TGTGCCAGCAGGGGGACTAGCGGGAGTTCTTACGAGCAGTACTTC. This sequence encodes CASRGTSGSSYEQYF.